Below are 10 T cell receptor beta chains sequenced from a single sample in a study of CD8+CD57+ T cells in acquired aplastic anemia. According to the study, genomic DNA was the template for TCR beta VDJ and CDR3 profiling. TCRdb analysed the reads with MiXCR anew, one entry per CDR3 protein. The sample lists roughly 130,000 distinct CDR3 sequences; over 45% were seen once. Sequencing was done on a sample of sorted CD4+, CD8+, or CD8+CD57+ T cells (not recorded which) from PBMCs. These receptors all come from a human donor in good health, serving as a control.

The J gene is TRBJ1-3, the V gene TRBV20-1; 12 bases align to TRBD1. The germline CDR1 and CDR2 sequences are DFQATT and SNEGSKA (reference sequence). Trimming took 6 bases from V and 0 from J; bases not matched to a gene: 9. The CDR3 sequence is 17 residues long. The CDR3 loop reads CSAPGQGARGSGNTIYF. In DNA form, the CDR3 reads TGCAGTGCCCCGGGACAGGGGGCGCGGGGCTCTGGAAACACCATATATTTT.

The chain is built from TRBV12-3 or TRBV12-4 and TRBJ2-1; 9 bases agree with TRBD2. Losses at the gene ends were 5 bases for V and 12 bases for J; bases not matched to a gene: 8. The CDR3 spans 13 residues. The CDR3 region has the DNA TGTGCCAGCAGTGACAGCGGGGGGCGGTCGCAGTTCTTC. Amino acid sequence: CASSDSGGRSQFF.

On this clonotype itself: The junction departs from the called germline gene at one end, perhaps through a read error. The genes are TRBV2 and TRBJ2-5; the D gene is possibly TRBD1 (6 bases). The germline V gene encodes CDR1 SNHLY and CDR2 FYNNEI. The CDR3 runs 11 residues. Here the CDR3 DNA reads TGTGCCAGCCGTGACAGGGAGACCCAGTACTTC. It encodes CASRDRETQYF.

The gene calls are TRBV4-2 and TRBJ1-6, with 8 positions matching TRBD1. The ends lost 1 base at V and 8 bases at J; junction bases unmatched: 1. Germline V gives CDR1 LGHNA, CDR2 YNFKEQ. CDR3 length equals 14 residues. DNA for the CDR3: TGTGCCAGCAGCCAAGTACAGGGGGATTCACCCCTCCACTTT. It translates to CASSQVQGDSPLHF.

This clonotype turned up a few times. The V call is TRBV12-3 or TRBV12-4, the J call TRBJ2-7, with 10 bases that match TRBD2. The ends lost 5 bases at V and 4 bases at J; junction bases unmatched: 5. This CDR3 spans 14 amino acids. The CDR3 DNA sequence: TGTGCCAGCAGTCCCGGACTAGCGGCATACGAGCAGTACGTC. Translated, it gives CASSPGLAAYEQYV.

The gene calls are TRBV19 and TRBJ1-3, with D maybe TRBD1 (5 bases). The CDR3 sequence is 15 residues long. Trimming took off 6 bases at V and 1 base at J, with 13 bases between the two ends. The V gene's germline CDR1 is LNHDA and CDR2 SQIVND (reference sequence). The CDR3 reads CASSTSGGSGNTIYF. Written as DNA, the CDR3 is TGTGCCAGTAGCACGAGCGGGGGGTCTGGAAACACCATATATTTT.

The chain carries TRBV24-1 and TRBJ1-1; 7 positions match TRBD1. The junction had 4 bases not matched to a gene; V was cut back by 3 bases and J by 7 bases. The germline V gene encodes CDR1 KGHDR and CDR2 SFDVKD. The CDR3 has 13 residues. DNA for the CDR3: TGTGCCACCAGTGATCCCGACAGGGATGAAGCTTTCTTT. This sequence encodes CATSDPDRDEAFF.

This chain connects TRBV11-2 to TRBJ2-3, with 13 bases lining up with TRBD2. The V gene end was trimmed by 5 bases and the J gene end by 3 bases; junction bases not matched to a gene: 5. The CDR3 is 16 residues long. Germline V gives CDR1 SGHAT, CDR2 FQNNGV. CDR3 in amino acids: CASSHKTSGGTDTQYF. DNA for the CDR3: TGTGCCAGCAGCCACAAGACTAGCGGGGGGACAGATACGCAGTATTTT.

This clonotype was detected once. J is TRBJ2-5 and V is TRBV7-3, with a possible D match to TRBD2 (5 bases). CDR3 length: 12 amino acids. The germline V gene encodes CDR1 SGHTA and CDR2 FQGTGA. Trimming took 11 bases from V and 4 from J, leaving 14 bases between them. This CDR3 is CALGTGRETQYF. DNA of the CDR3: TGTGCCCTTGGTACTGGGAGAGAGACCCAGTACTTC.

Notes on this clonotype: This could be a read error, since a much larger clone is one nucleotide away. The CDR3 region is CACSPGQKAFF. The CDR3, as DNA: TGTGCCTGCAGCCCGGGTCAAAAGGCTTTCTTT. The chain couples TRBV7-2 to TRBJ1-1; D remains ambiguous. CDR3 length equals 11 residues. CDR1 and CDR2 (germline): SGHTA, FQGNSA.